These 7 T cell receptor beta chains were all obtained from the same sample, sequenced in a study of tumor and adjacent non-tumor tissue in lung cancer (dated by TCRdb to 2017 to 2018). Library method: multiplex PCR. Sequencing used an Illumina HiSeq 2500. TCRbeta libraries were built by three rounds of nested PCR using primers (Table S4), following protocols modified from ARM-PCR. The raw public reads went through TCRdb reprocessing: fastp at Q25, MiXCR clone calling, in-frame beta chains kept. When rows share a CDR3 protein, they turn into one entry using the most common DNA and genes. For this sample there are 100,000 or so distinct CDR3 sequences; more than 55% appear just once. Around a fifth of the sample lies in the top ten. RNA was isolated from bulk unsorted tissue, and RNA quality was assessed with a NanoDrop ND-1000 and an Agilent 2100. Distant non-tumor tissue taken more than 3 cm from the tumor edge was used as the normal lung sample.

Sequenced input: distant non-tumor lung tissue. The receptors originated from a man aged 25-40 years with non-small cell lung cancer.

As concerns this clonotype: One junction end does not reproduce the germline sequence, and a read error may be involved. The CDR3 DNA reads TGTGCCAGCTCACCACCGAGGAACGGGCCCTACAATGAGCGGTTCTTC. It translates to CASSPPRNGPYNERFF. The chain carries TRBV18 and TRBJ2-1; D not certain. The CDR3 covers 16 residues. Germline loops: CDR1 KGHSH, CDR2 LQKENI.

Concerning this clonotype itself: Germline is not matched at one junction end, which may reflect a read error. The chain has TRBV20-1 and TRBJ2-1; a weak D match, TRBD2 (5 bases). Germline-derived CDR1 and CDR2 are DFQATT and SNEGSKA (reference sequence). This CDR3 comprises 16 residues. As DNA, the CDR3 is TGCAGTGCTAGAGCAGTACGGGATTCTACTCTAAATGAGGAGTTCTTC. It encodes CSARAVRDSTLNEEFF.

Ten or more counts support this clonotype. This may be a read error: a much more frequent sequence differs by one nucleotide. This chain links TRBV11-2 with TRBJ2-7; the match to TRBD1 covers 7 bases. The V gene's germline CDR1 is SGHAT and CDR2 FQNNGV. The CDR3 has 12 amino acids. CDR3 sequence: CASSFTGVERYF. The DNA for the CDR3 is TGTGCCAGCAGCTTTACAGGGGTCGAGCGGTACTTC.

Details on this clonotype: The junction departs from the called germline gene at one end, perhaps through a read error. The chain's CDR3 is CSVMVGERGSYKQYF. The DNA for the CDR3 is TGCAGCGTCATGGTGGGGGAGAGGGGCTCCTACAAGCAGTACTTC. The chain carries TRBV29-1 and TRBJ2-7; the D gene could be TRBD1 or TRBD2 (5 bases each). Germline V gives CDR1 SQVTM, CDR2 ANQGSEA. CDR3 length: 15 amino acids.

The chain joins TRBV6-1 to TRBJ2-1; D not certain. The CDR3 has 12 residues. Trimming shortened V by 6 bases and J by 10 bases, and 13 bases separated the two germline ends. Germline V gene lookup returns CDR1 MNHNS and CDR2 SASEGT. The CDR3 DNA follows: TGTGCCAGCAGGGTGGACGTGGAAGAGCAGTTCTTC. Its protein is CASRVDVEEQFF.

This clonotype has just a few counts. A read error may produce the germline difference seen at one junction end. The chain links TRBV11-3 to TRBJ2-3, with no clear D. Germline lookup yields CDR1 SGHNT and CDR2 YENEEA. The CDR3 extends over 15 amino acids. The CDR3 coding sequence is TGTACCAGCAGCTTAACTAACGTGGCCGCAGATACGCAGTATTTT. Protein sequence: CTSSLTNVAADTQYF. The complete variable domain, with remaining parts taken from reference TRBV11-3 and TRBJ2-3, reads EAGVVQSPRYKIIEKKQPVAFWCNPISGHNTLYWYLQNLGQGPELLIRYENEEAVDDSQLPKDRFSAERLKGVDSTLKIQPAELGDSAVYLCTSSLTNVAADTQYFGPGTRLTVL.

Comment on this clonotype: This sequence may be a read error, since a much larger clone differs from it by one base. The genes are TRBV5-6 and TRBJ2-7; D perhaps matches TRBD1 (6 bases). Trimming pared 6 bases from V and 3 bases from J, leaving 13 bases between. The germline gives CDR1 SGHDT, CDR2 YYEEEE. The CDR3 extends over 13 amino acids. The CDR3 bases are TGTGCCAGCACGTACAGGGCGATCTACGAGCAGTACTTC. Amino acids: CASTYRAIYEQYF.